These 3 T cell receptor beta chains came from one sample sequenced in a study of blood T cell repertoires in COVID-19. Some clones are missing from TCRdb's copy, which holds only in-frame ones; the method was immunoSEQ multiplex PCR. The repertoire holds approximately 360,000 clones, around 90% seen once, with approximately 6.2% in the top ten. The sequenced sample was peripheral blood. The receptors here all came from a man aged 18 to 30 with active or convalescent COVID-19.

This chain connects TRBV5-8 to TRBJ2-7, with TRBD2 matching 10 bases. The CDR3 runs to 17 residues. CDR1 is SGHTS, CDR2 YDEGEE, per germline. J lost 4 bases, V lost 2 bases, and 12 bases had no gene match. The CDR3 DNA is TGTGCCAGCAGCTTCAAACGAAGCGGGAGGGTCCTATACGAGCAGTACTTC. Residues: CASSFKRSGRVLYEQYF.

In DNA, the CDR3 is TGTGCCAGCAGTTCGATCAGGAATAACTATGGCTACACCTTC. Its protein is CASSSIRNNYGYTF. The gene calls are TRBV27 and TRBJ1-2; D is unresolved. Germline values: CDR1 MNHEY, CDR2 SMNVEV (reference sequence). Trimming cost V 4 bases and J 1 base, with 10 bases left between them. The CDR3 runs 14 residues.

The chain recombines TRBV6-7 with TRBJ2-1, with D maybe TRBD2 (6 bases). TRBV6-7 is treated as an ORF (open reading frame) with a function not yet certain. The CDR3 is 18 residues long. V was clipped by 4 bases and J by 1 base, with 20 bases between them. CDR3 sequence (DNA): TGTGCCAGCAGTTCCCCCCGAAAGCGGGCGGAATCCTACAATGAGCAGTTCTTC. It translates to CASSSPRKRAESYNEQFF.